This T cell receptor (beta chain) appears in the sequencing data of a study of beta chain features in type 1 diabetes. Study-level points and caveats: VDJ junctions from type 1 diabetes patients carried fewer insertions and larger deletions. A closer apparent resemblance between naive, central memory and Treg TCRB repertoires was seen in patients than in healthy donors.

The entirety of the isolated RNA underwent reverse transcription, so expressed TCRB transcripts were sequenced. The data were produced by immunoSEQ multiplex PCR, yet TCRdb's version contains in-frame clones alone and is incomplete. Here the sample spans 600,000 to 650,000 clones, 15% being singletons. V gave up 4 bases and J gave up 6 bases; unmatched junction bases: 5. Germline V gene lookup returns CDR1 SNHLY and CDR2 FYNNEI. The CDR3 totals 14 residues. This clone has only a few counts. Its antigen is undetermined. The chain links TRBV2 to TRBJ2-2, with TRBD1 matching over 7 bases. This clonotype originated in a man between 18 and 29 years old in good health. The sequencing sample was made of naive CD4+ T cells from blood. The CDR3, as DNA: TGTGCCAGCAGTGGACAGGGATTTCCCGGGGAGCTGTTTTTT. Translated, it gives CASSGQGFPGELFF.